The sequence of this T cell receptor beta chain was determined in a study of blood T cells in healthy people across ages. For the second PCR, which ran for about 6 to 11 cycles, a sample-barcoded 5' primer and a J-beta primer mix were used. TCRdb itself ran the 5' RACE reads through MiXCR, one entry per CDR3 protein. The sample lists some 800,000 distinct CDR3 sequences, about 42% occurring once. Trimming removed 2 bases at V and 2 bases at J, with 10 bases between. This CDR3 is built from 15 residues. The sample comprised blood. This clonotype originated in a man in his 60s in good health. This chain joins TRBV12-3 or TRBV12-4 and TRBJ1-5; D is perhaps TRBD1 (5 bases). The CDR3 spells CASSLRGGGNQPQHF. The CDR3 region has the DNA TGTGCCAGCAGTTTACGGGGGGGTGGCAATCAGCCCCAGCATTTT.